These 3 T cell receptor beta chains were sequenced from one sample in a study of shared clonotypes between healthy human individuals (dated by TCRdb to 2020 to 2021). The library was obtained by the immunoSEQ multiplex PCR assay. The source is immuneACCESS, and TCRdb retained only in-frame sequences with V and J called. Part of the clones is not carried over; for the studies checked, unresolved V genes explain less than half of this, and the remainder is unexplained. This sample has about 770,000 clones in its table, and around 77% of those were observed once. The top ten hold approximately 1.7% of the sample. Sequences were obtained from memory CD4+ T cells sorted from blood. The cell subset or site label, as the study defines it: CD45RA-negative fraction. These receptors all stem from a woman in her 30s in good health.

Worth noting for this clone: This specimen includes other DNA sequences encoding the same CDR3. The chain couples TRBV6-5 to TRBJ2-5, with D uncertain. The CDR3 is 11 residues long. The V gene lost 2 bases and the J gene lost 5 bases, with 3 bases spanning the gap. Germline CDR1 reads MNHEY; CDR2 reads SVGAGI. The chain's CDR3 is CASSYGETQYF. The DNA for the CDR3 is TGTGCCAGCAGTTACGGGGAGACCCAGTACTTC.

Ten or more counts support this clone. The rearrangement links TRBV28 to TRBJ1-5; D not certain. V was pared by 1 base and J by 3 bases, with 13 bases between. CDR1 and CDR2 from the germline V gene are MDHEN and SYDVKM. This CDR3 has 16 residues. Here the CDR3 reads CASSLSTSGLNQPQHF. The CDR3 nucleotides read TGTGCCAGCAGTTTATCTACAAGTGGACTCAATCAGCCCCAGCATTTT.

The J gene is TRBJ2-4, the V gene TRBV27, with 7 positions matching TRBD2. Germline CDR1 reads MNHEY; CDR2 reads SMNVEV (reference sequence). The CDR3 covers 13 residues. Trimming cost V 2 bases and J 13 bases; bases outside gene matches: 8. The CDR3 reads CASSLTPGLHQYF. DNA for the CDR3: TGTGCCAGCAGTTTAACACCGGGACTACACCAGTACTTC.